The rows below give T cell receptor beta chains drawn from one sample of a study of blood T cells in healthy people across ages. Using its own MiXCR run on the 5' RACE reads, TCRdb lists one record per CDR3 protein. The repertoire holds about 970,000 distinct CDR3 sequences, with roughly 51% as singletons. What was sequenced was blood. The receptors were gathered from a woman aged 55 to 70 in good health. Both conserved end residues are part of each CDR3. A D gene is named only where the DNA matches it firmly. Clone size, where shown, is once, few, many, or a class for clones that have expanded.

D gene	J gene	V gene	clone size	CDR3 DNA	CDR3 protein
-	TRBJ2-1	TRBV12-3/TRBV12-4	few	TGTGCCAGCAGTCCCAAGTACAATGAGCAGTTCTTC	CASSPKYNEQFF
TRBD2	TRBJ2-7	TRBV9	few	TGTGCCAGCAGCGTAGGGGGGGGAGCTCATTACGAGCAGTACTTC	CASSVGGGAHYEQYF
-	TRBJ2-5	TRBV27	-	TGTGCCAGCAGTCAGACAGCCAGCCAAGAGACCCAGTACTTC	CASSQTASQETQYF
-	TRBJ2-3	TRBV7-9	-	TGTGCCAGCAGCTCTACGAGGCCCGGGGCAGATACGCAGTATTTT	CASSSTRPGADTQYF
-	TRBJ1-4	TRBV7-9	-	TGTGCCAGCAGGGAATTAGGAGAAAAACTGTTTTTT	CASRELGEKLFF
TRBD2	TRBJ2-7	TRBV20-1	few	TGCAGTGCCCGAAGTGCGCTAGCGGGAGGGAGCTCCTACGAGCAGTACTTC	CSARSALAGGSSYEQYF
TRBD2	TRBJ2-3	TRBV4-2	-	TGTGCCAGCAGCCAAGAGCTAGCGGGTCCTACAGATACGCAGTATTTT	CASSQELAGPTDTQYF
TRBD1	TRBJ1-2	TRBV9	-	TGTGCCAGCAGCCTCCGGACAGGGAAGGCTTTGCCCGACTATGGCTACACCTTC	CASSLRTGKALPDYGYTF
TRBD1	TRBJ2-7	TRBV5-5	few	TGTGCCAGCAGCTGGACAGGGGACGAGCAGTACTTC	CASSWTGDEQYF
-	TRBJ2-7	TRBV7-2	-	TGTGCCAGCAGCTTAGCGTCAGGTTTGGCTTACGAGCAGTACTTC	CASSLASGLAYEQYF
-	TRBJ2-5	TRBV12-3/TRBV12-4	few	TGTGCCAGCAGCATAGTTGGAGGGGATCGGGAGACCCAGTACTTC	CASSIVGGDRETQYF
-	TRBJ2-1	TRBV20-1	-	TGCAGTGCTAAGGGAAATTGGGCCGACAATGAGCAGTTCTTC	CSAKGNWADNEQFF
TRBD2	TRBJ2-7	TRBV7-2	few	TGTGCCAGCAGTTATGCCGGGACTAGCGGGAGGGCGGATTCCTACGAGCAGTACTTC	CASSYAGTSGRADSYEQYF